These 30 T cell receptor beta chains came from one sample sequenced in a study of tumor-infiltrating lymphocytes in primary liver carcinoma. RNA and DNA were co-extracted from around 18-30 mg of unsorted bulk tissue. cDNA specific to TCR beta was made from approximately 0.55 ug of total RNA, with a constant-region primer employed for priming. Libraries covering TCR beta were generated through three nested multiplex PCR rounds (using a slightly modified ARM-PCR). The first two PCR rounds used TRBV1-TRBV30 forward primers with a C-beta reverse primer, nine to ten cycles each. TCRdb called the multiplex PCR reads again in MiXCR, with one record for every CDR3 protein. The sample yields 40,000 or so distinct CDR3 sequences, 75% seen once. The source material was tumor-adjacent normal liver tissue. The source of these receptors is a young woman with primary liver carcinoma and hepatitis B virus infection.

Concerning this clonotype: At one boundary the junction diverges from the germline segment, which might be a read error. The genes are TRBV5-1 and TRBJ1-1, with a weak D call TRBD1 (6 bases). The germline CDR1 and CDR2 sequences are SGHRS and YFSETQ. The CDR3 extends over 13 amino acids. The CDR3 DNA reads TGCGCCAACAGCCGGGACATGGACACTGAAGCTTTCTTT. This codes for CANSRDMDTEAFF.

About this clonotype itself: Being one base from a much bigger clone, this may be a read error. The V gene is TRBV24-1, the J gene TRBJ1-1; 7 positions match TRBD1. Germline V CDR1 and CDR2: KGHDR, SFDVKD. The CDR3 spans 13 residues. In DNA form, the CDR3 reads TGTGTCACCAGTGGAGGGGGCGGCACTGAAGCTTTCTTT. Its protein is CVTSGGGGTEAFF.

About this clonotype itself: No conserved phenylalanine or tryptophan ends this CDR3, so it is likely a read error. This chain links TRBV6-5 with TRBJ1-1, with a weak D call TRBD1 (5 bases). The CDR3 totals 16 residues. Germline V gene data show CDR1 as MNHEY and CDR2 as SVGAGI. The V gene lost 9 bases and the J gene lost 1 base, with 21 bases spanning the gap. The CDR3 spells CASRTHGAVKNTEAFS. The CDR3 region has the DNA TGTGCCAGTAGAACCCACGGGGCGGTGAAGAACACTGAAGCTTTCTCT.

The V gene is TRBV29-1, the J gene TRBJ2-4; D gene ambiguous. V lost 8 bases and J lost 1, with 18 bases in between. CDR1 is SQVTM and CDR2 is ANQGSEA in the germline V gene. There are 15 residues in the CDR3. The CDR3 nucleotides are TGCAGCCTCCTAAGCCCGAGAGAGGCCAAAAACATTCAGTACTTC. Translation gives CSLLSPREAKNIQYF. The full variable domain, rest sourced from reference TRBV29-1 and TRBJ2-4, is SAVISQKPSRDICQRGTSLTIQCQVDSQVTMMFWYRQQPGQSLTLIATANQGSEATYESGFVIDKFPISRPNLTFSTLTVSNMSPEDSSIYLCSLLSPREAKNIQYFGAGTRLSVL.

This clonotype was seen just once. Lacking the conserved final phenylalanine or tryptophan, this CDR3 likely reflects a read error. This chain joins TRBV4-3 and TRBJ2-1, with a weak D call TRBD2 (6 bases). Germline V lookup: CDR1 LGHNA, CDR2 YSLEER. This CDR3 is 16 amino acids long. CDR3 sequence (DNA): TGCGCCAACAGCCAAGATGCGGGAAGCTCCTACAGTGAGCAGTTCTAC. Residues: CANSQDAGSSYSEQFY.

The rearrangement joins TRBV11-2 to TRBJ1-2, with 7 bases that match TRBD1. This CDR3 spans 13 amino acids. Germline V lookup: CDR1 SGHAT, CDR2 FQNNGV. The junction had 2 bases not matched to a gene; V was cut back by 7 bases and J by 0 bases. The DNA of the CDR3 is TGTGCCAGCACTCAGGGGGCTAACTATGGCTACACCTTC. Translation: CASTQGANYGYTF. Drawing the rest from reference TRBV11-2 and TRBJ1-2, the complete variable domain is EAGVAQSPRYKIIEKRQSVAFWCNPISGHATLYWYQQILGQGPKLLIQFQNNGVVDDSQLPKDRFSAERLKGVDSTLKIQPAKLEDSAVYLCASTQGANYGYTFGSGTRLTVV.

A word on this clonotype: The junction and the germline gene differ at one end; a read error may be behind it. The CDR3 DNA follows: TGTGCCGGCAGCCAGGACAGGGGGATTCAACAGCCCCAGCATTTT. It specifies CAGSQDRGIQQPQHF. V is TRBV5-5 and J is TRBJ1-5, with 10 bases that match TRBD1. Germline-derived CDR1 and CDR2 are SGHKS and YYEKEE (reference sequence). This CDR3 is 15 amino acids long.

The rearrangement joins TRBV6-5 to TRBJ2-7; 8 nucleotides match TRBD2. Germline V gene data show CDR1 as MNHEY and CDR2 as SVGAGI. The CDR3 runs 16 residues. CDR3 in amino acids: CVGSTTLIAGKNEQYF. The CDR3 coding sequence is TGTGTCGGCAGTACGACCTTAATAGCGGGAAAAAACGAGCAGTACTTC.

Notes on this clonotype: One junction end does not reproduce the germline sequence, and a read error may be involved. This chain joins TRBV6-1 and TRBJ2-5; tentative D call: TRBD2 (7 bases). CDR3 length equals 13 residues. Germline V lookup: CDR1 MNHNS, CDR2 SASEGT. The CDR3 protein is CDSRRGGGETQYF. The DNA for the CDR3 is TGTGACAGCAGAAGGGGGGGCGGAGAGACCCAGTACTTT.

This clonotype was counted many times. The V gene is TRBV12-3 or TRBV12-4, the J gene TRBJ1-2, with 9 bases that match TRBD1. The CDR3 is made up of 14 amino acids. V was clipped by 5 bases and J by 7 bases; unmatched bases: 8. The CDR3 DNA reads as TGTGCCAGCAGTATGCGACAGGGGGAAGGTGGCTACACCTTC. Amino acid sequence: CASSMRQGEGGYTF.

Of note for this clonotype: Sequence at one end of the junction differs from germline and may be a read error. The gene calls are TRBV4-3 and TRBJ1-2, with a possible D match to TRBD1 (5 bases). Germline lookup yields CDR1 LGHNA and CDR2 YSLEER. The CDR3 consists of 14 residues. The CDR3 DNA reads as TGCGCTAGCAGCCTGGATTCCCCTAGGGACGGCTACACCTTC. This sequence encodes CASSLDSPRDGYTF.

The table lists this clonotype with a few counts. Sequence at one end of the junction differs from germline and may be a read error. The CDR3 loop reads CANSRRNEQFF. CDR3 bases: TGTGCCAACAGTCGACGCAATGAGCAGTTCTTC. The chain combines TRBV28 with TRBJ2-1; D gene uncertain. Per the germline V gene, CDR1 is MDHEN and CDR2 is SYDVKM. The CDR3 extends over 11 amino acids. Full variable domain (missing parts from reference TRBV28 and TRBJ2-1): DVKVTQSSRYLVKRTGEKVFLECVQDMDHENMFWYRQDPGLGLRLIYFSYDVKMKEKGDIPEGYSVSREKKERFSLILESASTNQTSMYLCANSRRNEQFFGPGTRLTVL.

This clonotype was observed a single time. One end of the junction does not line up with germline, which may come from a read error. The chain joins TRBV4-1 to TRBJ2-1; weak D call: TRBD2 (6 bases). CDR3 size: 15 residues. The germline V gene has CDR1 MGHRA and CDR2 YSYEKL. CDR3 nucleotides: TGCACCAGCAGCCAAGATGGTCTAGCGAGGGATGAGCAGTCCTTC. Protein sequence: CTSSQDGLARDEQSF.

The CDR3 DNA sequence: TGTGCCAGCAGCTGGGGGAGACAAGGGGGGAACAATGAGCAGTTCTTC. It specifies CASSWGRQGGNNEQFF. This rearrangement joins TRBV11-2 to TRBJ2-1, with D possibly called TRBD1 or TRBD2 (6 bases each). Germline V gene lookup returns CDR1 SGHAT and CDR2 FQNNGV. The CDR3 loop spans 16 amino acids. The V end lost 4 bases, the J end lost 5 bases, and 18 bases lay between the germline ends.

About this clonotype itself: An end of the junction differs from the germline gene, which may be a read error. The V call is TRBV6-4, the J call TRBJ2-1; 8 nucleotides line up with TRBD1. This CDR3 has 14 amino acids. CDR1 and CDR2 from the germline V gene are MRHNA and SNTAGT. The CDR3 reads CASSDGTGGNEHFF. DNA for the CDR3: TGTGCCAGCAGTGACGGGACAGGTGGCAATGAGCACTTCTTC.

As concerns this clonotype: One end of the junction varies from germline; a read error may be responsible. The rearrangement uses TRBV5-4 and TRBJ2-3, with 9 bases matching TRBD2. Germline V gene sequence: CDR1 SGHNT, CDR2 YYREEE (reference sequence). The CDR3 is made up of 14 amino acids. The CDR3 sequence: CTSNLTSGTDTLYF. Here the CDR3 DNA reads TGTACCAGCAACTTGACTAGCGGCACAGATACGCTGTATTTT.

This clonotype was observed a single time. An end of the junction does not agree with germline; a read error may underlie this. This chain uses TRBV6-6 with TRBJ2-2; D possibly corresponds to TRBD2 (6 bases). Germline assignment: CDR1 MNHNY and CDR2 SVGAGI (reference sequence). The CDR3 consists of 20 residues. The CDR3 DNA is TGTGCCAGCAGTTACAACCCCGAGAGCTGGAGTTTCCCGAACACCGGGGGGCTGTTTTTT. Its protein product is CASSYNPESWSFPNTGGLFF.

The V gene is TRBV29-1, the J gene TRBJ1-1; D perhaps matches TRBD1 (5 bases). The germline V and J ends were trimmed by 6 bases and 4 bases, with 15 bases remaining between them. In germline, CDR1 is SQVTM, CDR2 ANQGSEA. The length of the CDR3 is 13 residues. CDR3 DNA sequence: TGCAGCGTACAAGGGGCAGGGTTCACTGAAGCTTTCTTT. Amino acid sequence: CSVQGAGFTEAFF.

Note on this clonotype: The conserved final phenylalanine or tryptophan is absent from the CDR3, which likely points to a read error. The chain links TRBV11-1 to TRBJ2-7, with D possibly matching TRBD2 (5 bases). The germline V gene has CDR1 SGHAT and CDR2 FQDESV (reference sequence). There are 14 residues in the CDR3. The CDR3 is CPSGLAKASYEQYL. Written as DNA, the CDR3 is TGTCCCAGCGGCTTAGCGAAGGCCTCCTACGAGCAGTACCTC.

In its sample, this clonotype was seen a few times. Compared with germline, one end of the junction differs, possibly owing to a read error. This sequence joins TRBV6-1 and TRBJ2-1; no clear D. The CDR3 consists of 14 residues. Germline lookup yields CDR1 MNHNS and CDR2 SASEGT. The CDR3 protein is CANSEWQFHNEQFF. CDR3 DNA: TGTGCCAACAGTGAGTGGCAGTTCCACAATGAGCAGTTCTTC.

This clonotype was picked up a small number of times. A read error may be the cause here, since a much bigger clone is one base away. The chain couples TRBV6-4 to TRBJ2-1; 11 bases are a match to TRBD1. This CDR3 region has 14 residues. The germline V gene has CDR1 MRHNA and CDR2 SNTAGT. CDR3 region: CASNDGTGGNEQFF. In DNA form, the CDR3 reads TGTGCCAGCAATGACGGGACAGGGGGCAATGAGCAGTTCTTC.

A note on this clonotype: Compared with germline, one end of the junction differs, possibly owing to a read error. V usage is TRBV12-3 or TRBV12-4 and J usage is TRBJ2-1; TRBD2 is a possible D gene (5 bases). The length of the CDR3 is 14 residues. The CDR3 loop is CTSGLTVGPSEQFF. The CDR3 DNA sequence: TGTACCAGCGGTTTAACGGTAGGGCCCAGTGAGCAGTTCTTC.

Turning to this clonotype: At one of its ends the junction is not consistent with the germline gene, which may arise from a read error. The rearrangement joins TRBV6-5 to TRBJ2-1, with 11 bases aligning to TRBD2. CDR3 length: 14 amino acids. CDR1 is MNHEY and CDR2 is SVGAGI in the germline V gene. The DNA of the CDR3 is TGTGACAGCAGTACGGGACTAGCGGTCAATAAGCAGTTCTTC. Translation: CDSSTGLAVNKQFF.

This clonotype was counted once. The chain has TRBV11-2 and TRBJ2-1; either TRBD1 or TRBD2 may fit D (5 bases each). The V gene's germline CDR1 is SGHAT and CDR2 FQNNGV. The ends were cut back, 5 bases at V and 9 bases at J, with 20 bases in the middle. This CDR3 is 15 amino acids long. The CDR3 DNA follows: TGTGCCAGCAGCCGTACTAACAGGAGGATCAGTGAGCAGTTCTTC. It yields the protein CASSRTNRRISEQFF.

The chain couples TRBV7-8 to TRBJ2-3, with D perhaps given as TRBD1 or TRBD2 (5 bases each). Germline V lookup: CDR1 SGHVS, CDR2 FQNEAQ. There are 15 residues in the CDR3. Trimming pared 7 bases from V and 3 bases from J, leaving 17 bases between. The CDR3 sequence is CASNPPRRETDTQYF. CDR3 DNA sequence: TGTGCCAGCAACCCCCCCCGCAGGGAGACAGATACGCAGTATTTT.

To note about this clonotype: A much bigger clone sits one base away, suggesting this may be a read error. V gene TRBV7-9 combines with J gene TRBJ2-5; D possibly corresponds to TRBD2 (5 bases). CDR1 and CDR2 (germline): SEHNR, FQNEAQ (reference sequence). CDR3 length: 14 amino acids. With 1 base removed from V and 5 bases from J, the gap between germline ends came to 11 bases. CDR3 DNA: TGTGCCAGCAGCTTAGAACTAGTGGGGGAGACCCAGTACTTC. Translating gives CASSLELVGETQYF.

Comments on this clonotype: An end of the junction does not agree with germline; a read error may underlie this. V gene TRBV4-3 combines with J gene TRBJ2-3, with D uncertain. Per germline, CDR1 LGHNA and CDR2 YSLEER. The CDR3 has 13 amino acids. For the CDR3, the DNA is TGCGCCAGCAGCCAAGAACGCAGAGATACGCTGTATTTT. Amino acids: CASSQERRDTLYF.

A note on this clonotype: The junction does not match germline at one end; this may be a read error. The V and J genes are TRBV6-2 or TRBV6-3 and TRBJ2-1; 8 positions agree with TRBD2. Germline lookup yields CDR1 MNHEY and CDR2 SVGEGT. The CDR3 has 16 amino acids. The CDR3 sequence is CVSSTPLVAGNNEQFF. The CDR3 DNA reads as TGTGTCAGCAGCACCCCTTTGGTAGCGGGAAATAATGAGCAGTTCTTC.

J is TRBJ2-1 and V is TRBV6-5; 9 nucleotides match TRBD2. CDR3 size: 16 residues. Germline V lookup: CDR1 MNHEY, CDR2 SVGAGI. The trim removed 6 bases at V and 8 bases at J, leaving 14 bases unmatched. The CDR3 DNA reads TGTGCCAGCAGGCCCACCCTCACTAGCGGGTTCGATGAGCAGTTCTTC. Translation gives CASRPTLTSGFDEQFF.

The sample holds a few counts of this clonotype. A single base separates this from a much larger clone, so it may be a read error. The V and J genes are TRBV4-1 and TRBJ2-3; 11 nucleotides line up with TRBD2. The germline gives CDR1 MGHRA, CDR2 YSYEKL. This CDR3 is 16 amino acids long. J was trimmed by 8 bases and V by 1 base; bases with no gene match: 8. CDR3 DNA: TGCGCCAGCAGCCAAGGTGTACTAGCGGGGGTGGGTACGCAGTATTTT. Amino acid sequence: CASSQGVLAGVGTQYF.